These 20 T cell receptor beta chains came from one sample sequenced in a study of blood T cells in healthy people across ages. Next came a second PCR, run for about 6 to 12 cycles, which used a sample-barcoded 5' primer along with a J-beta primer mix. MiXCR was run by TCRdb on the 5' RACE reads, yielding one entry per CDR3 protein. The data contain more than 900,000 distinct CDR3 sequences, 25% to 35% of them singletons. These same data were also listed under a study on T cells of mothers and their children.

The sample taken for sequencing was blood. These receptors came from a woman aged 35 to 49 in good health.

This clonotype was counted only a few times. V and J are TRBV9 and TRBJ1-6, with TRBD1 as a possible D gene (5 bases). Germline V gene data show CDR1 as SGDLS and CDR2 as YYNGEE. V shed 4 bases and J shed 7 bases, with 18 bases lying between them. The CDR3 spans 16 residues. The CDR3 reads CASSFRTGTENSPLHF. The DNA of the CDR3 is TGTGCCAGCAGCTTCCGTACCGGGACCGAGAATTCACCCCTCCACTTT. Full variable domain (rest looked up from reference TRBV9 and TRBJ1-6): DSGVTQTPKHLITATGQRVTLRCSPRSGDLSVYWYQQSLDQGLQFLIQYYNGEERAKGNILERFSAQQFPDLHSELNLSSLELGDSALYFCASSFRTGTENSPLHFGNGTRLTVT.

This clonotype was seen more than once but under ten times. The chain carries TRBV5-1 and TRBJ2-2; 11 bases are a match to TRBD1. The V gene end was trimmed by 6 bases and the J gene end by 4 bases; junction bases not matched to a gene: 5. The CDR3 is 15 residues long. Germline V gene data show CDR1 as SGHRS and CDR2 as YFSETQ. CDR3 region: CASTGTGGVTGELFF. The CDR3 DNA is TGCGCCAGCACCGGGACAGGGGGTGTCACCGGGGAGCTGTTTTTT.

To note about this clonotype: A far larger clone is only one base removed, so a read error is likely. The chain joins TRBV6-4 to TRBJ2-6, with a tentative D call TRBD2 (6 bases). The CDR3 covers 13 residues. Germline assignment: CDR1 MRHNA and CDR2 SNTAGT. In DNA, the CDR3 is TGTGCCAGCAGCGGGACTGGGGCCAACGTCCCGACTTTC. Amino acids: CASSGTGANVPTF.

This clonotype occurred many times. The CDR3 DNA reads TGCGCCAGCAGCCGCTTCCACTACGGGACAGGGGCCCTCGATGAGCAGTTCTTC. This translates into CASSRFHYGTGALDEQFF. The V call is TRBV4-1, the J call TRBJ2-1; 10 bases align to TRBD1. CDR1 and CDR2 from the germline V gene are MGHRA and YSYEKL. V dropped 4 bases and J dropped 8; count of bases not matched to a gene: 17. This CDR3 contains 18 residues.

This clonotype was detected a few times. The J gene is TRBJ2-1, the V gene TRBV30; no firm D call. The CDR3 is made up of 16 amino acids. V was pared by 3 bases and J by 3 bases, with 18 bases between. From germline, CDR1 is GTSNPN and CDR2 SVGIG (reference sequence). For the CDR3, the DNA is TGTGCCTGGAGCCTTCCCCGAACCGGAATCTACAATGAGCAGTTCTTC. Amino acids: CAWSLPRTGIYNEQFF.

Concerning this clonotype: A much bigger clone sits one base away, suggesting this may be a read error. This likely comes from a read error, as the CDR3 has no conserved phenylalanine or tryptophan at its end. V gene TRBV28 combines with J gene TRBJ2-2; 8 bases line up with TRBD1. Trimming at V came to 1 base and at J to 4 bases, leaving 5 bases not matched to a gene. The CDR3 spans 16 residues. The germline V gene has CDR1 MDHEN and CDR2 SYDVKM. The DNA for the CDR3 is TGTGCCAGCAGTTTATACGGACAGGGACGCACCGGGGAGCTGTTTTCT. Protein product: CASSLYGQGRTGELFS.

In the case of this clonotype: Given a much more abundant clone one base away, this may be a read error. Here the CDR3 DNA reads TGCGCCAGCAGCAACTCAGACGGTGCCGAGCAGTACGTC. It translates to CASSNSDGAEQYV. The chain couples TRBV5-1 to TRBJ2-7, with unresolved D. The CDR3 contains 13 residues. Trimming shortened V by 4 bases and J by 6 bases, and 14 bases separated the two germline ends. CDR1 SGHRS and CDR2 YFSETQ come from the germline V gene.

With regard to this clonotype: This sequence may be a read error, since a much larger clone differs from it by one base. This sequence joins TRBV15 and TRBJ2-1; the D gene is possibly TRBD1 (6 bases). The CDR3 consists of 14 residues. CDR1 and CDR2 (germline): LNHNV, YYDKDF (reference sequence). Trimming took off 4 bases at V and 10 bases at J, with 17 bases between the two ends. The CDR3 reads CATSTRGNSYEQFF. The CDR3 region has the DNA TGTGCCACCAGCACCAGGGGCAACTCCTACGAGCAGTTCTTC.

The chain employs TRBV7-2 and TRBJ1-4; 8 bases are a match to TRBD1. Trimming cost V 4 bases and J 4 bases; bases outside gene matches: 2. There are 14 residues in the CDR3. Per the germline V gene, CDR1 is SGHTA and CDR2 is FQGNSA. DNA for the CDR3: TGTGCCAGCAGCTACAGGGGGTTTAATGAAAAACTGTTTTTT. This encodes CASSYRGFNEKLFF.

Ten or more counts support this clonotype. J is TRBJ2-1 and V is TRBV29-1; 8 bases are shared with TRBD2. The trim removed 4 bases at V and 4 bases at J, leaving 3 bases unmatched. Germline V gives CDR1 SQVTM, CDR2 ANQGSEA. The CDR3 is 13 amino acids. The CDR3 spells CSVGTSGYNEQFF. DNA of the CDR3: TGCAGCGTTGGCACTAGCGGATACAATGAGCAGTTCTTC.

The table lists this clonotype with a few counts. The rearrangement uses TRBV9 and TRBJ2-1; D possibly corresponds to TRBD1 (5 bases). V was cut by 4 bases and J by 4 bases, with 15 bases left in between. In germline, CDR1 is SGDLS, CDR2 YYNGEE. CDR3 length equals 15 residues. In nucleotides, the CDR3 is TGTGCCAGCAGCCCGACGACAGTGCGTTACAATGAGCAGTTCTTC. Protein sequence: CASSPTTVRYNEQFF.

This chain joins TRBV30 and TRBJ1-2; D might be TRBD1 (5 bases). V was trimmed by 8 bases and J by 4 bases, leaving 23 bases between them. The CDR3 spans 15 residues. The V gene's germline CDR1 is GTSNPN and CDR2 SVGIG (reference sequence). Here the CDR3 DNA reads TGTGCCAGTAGTTCACGCAGGGATTTGGGCTATGGCTACACCTTC. Protein: CASSSRRDLGYGYTF.

This clonotype has ten or more counts. CDR3 DNA: TGTGCCAGCAGCTTAGGGGGGTCGGGGGAGACCCAGTACTTC. Its protein is CASSLGGSGETQYF. This chain joins TRBV7-3 and TRBJ2-5; D is perhaps TRBD2 (6 bases). Trimming removed 2 bases at V and 5 bases at J, with 12 bases between. This CDR3 has 14 amino acids. CDR1 and CDR2 from the germline V gene are SGHTA and FQGTGA.

The chain joins TRBV20-1 to TRBJ2-2; 10 bases are shared with TRBD2. The CDR3 sequence is 13 residues long. Germline V gives CDR1 DFQATT, CDR2 SNEGSKA (reference sequence). Losses at the gene ends were 6 bases for V and 6 bases for J; bases not matched to a gene: 4. Here the CDR3 DNA reads TGCAGTGCCGGGACTAGCGTTCCCGGGGAGCTGTTTTTT. Its translation: CSAGTSVPGELFF.

This clonotype was detected many times. The chain carries TRBV7-9 and TRBJ2-7; tentatively, D is TRBD1 or TRBD2 (5 bases each). Germline values: CDR1 SEHNR, CDR2 FQNEAQ (reference sequence). The CDR3 totals 16 residues. V gave up 5 bases and J gave up 7 bases, with 24 bases separating them. CDR3 sequence: CASSLFPQGEVWEQYF. CDR3 nucleotide sequence: TGTGCCAGCAGCCTTTTTCCTCAGGGAGAGGTGTGGGAGCAGTACTTC.

J is TRBJ1-5 and V is TRBV18; 9 bases are a match to TRBD1. The CDR3 is made up of 18 amino acids. With 0 bases clipped from V and 2 bases from J, the junction kept 8 bases outside the gene matches. CDR1 is KGHSH, CDR2 LQKENI, per germline. CDR3 DNA: TGTGCCAGCTCACCACCGGGACAGGGACAATTTGGCAATCAGCCCCAGCATTTT. Protein: CASSPPGQGQFGNQPQHF.

The chain combines TRBV15 with TRBJ2-1; 7 positions match TRBD2. Germline CDR1 and CDR2: LNHNV and YYDKDF (reference sequence). This CDR3 contains 16 residues. After removal of 0 bases from V and 12 bases from J, the junction contained 14 bases not matched to a gene. The CDR3 sequence: CATSRDLGVTSLGQFF. In DNA, the CDR3 is TGTGCCACCAGCAGAGATTTGGGGGTGACTAGCTTGGGGCAGTTCTTC.

Of note for this clonotype: A single base separates this from a much larger clone, so it may be a read error. This chain connects TRBV20-1 to TRBJ2-5; 7 bases fit TRBD2. The DNA end lines up better with TRBJ2-7; the J call may be wrong. Germline CDR1 is DFQATT and CDR2 is SNEGSKA (reference sequence). CDR3 length: 13 amino acids. This CDR3 reads CSARDGGGYEQYF. CDR3 bases: TGCAGTGCTAGAGATGGGGGGGGCTACGAGCAGTACTTC.

On this clonotype: An end of the junction does not agree with germline; a read error may underlie this. The rearrangement joins TRBV14 to TRBJ2-7, with D possibly matching TRBD1 (6 bases). Germline assignment: CDR1 SGHDN and CDR2 FVKESK. There are 16 residues in the CDR3. The CDR3: CANSRKTGTSSYEQYF. Written as DNA, the CDR3 is TGTGCCAACAGCCGCAAGACCGGGACAAGCTCCTACGAGCAGTACTTC.

A few counts support this clonotype. The chain is built from TRBV10-2 and TRBJ1-5; D is possibly TRBD1 (6 bases). The germline V gene encodes CDR1 WSHSY and CDR2 SAAADI. CDR3 length equals 12 residues. The V gene lost 9 bases and the J gene lost 9 bases, with 15 bases spanning the gap. In nucleotides, the CDR3 is TGCGCCAGTAGCCGAGAACAGGGGCCCCAGCATTTT. This translates into CASSREQGPQHF.